This T cell receptor beta chain was observed in a study of cytomegalovirus exposure and HLA in healthy donors. This clone was detected only a few times. The antigen is undetermined. Profiled with immunoSEQ multiplex PCR; TCRdb holds only in-frame clones, not every one. The sample gives under 150,000 clones, more than 75% of which show up once; roughly 10% is in the top ten. The CDR3 loop spans 12 amino acids. Trimming pared 2 bases from V and 9 bases from J, leaving 9 bases between. Germline V gene data show CDR1 as SGDLS and CDR2 as YYNGEE. Whole-study findings and limits: In vitro work confirmed that a few CMV-associated chains recognize CMV antigens.

V is TRBV9 and J is TRBJ1-5; D unclear. The material sequenced was PBMCs. The sequence derives from a man between 18 and 29 years old in good health and CMV-seropositive. The CDR3 DNA sequence: TGTGCCAGCAGCGTCCTAAACGGGCCCCAGCATTTT. Translation: CASSVLNGPQHF. The full variable domain, its missing parts supplied by reference TRBV9 and TRBJ1-5, is DSGVTQTPKHLITATGQRVTLRCSPRSGDLSVYWYQQSLDQGLQFLIQYYNGEERAKGNILERFSAQQFPDLHSELNLSSLELGDSALYFCASSVLNGPQHFGDGTRLSIL.